The sequence of this TCR beta chain was determined in a study of blood T cell repertoires in COVID-19. Overall study context: Some COVID-19 samples were acute and others convalescent; all came from the United States, Italy and Spain. In each case, the material was cDNA or gDNA derived from T cells, B-cell-depleted T cells, or PBMCs.

CDR1 SGHDT and CDR2 YYEEEE come from the germline V gene. With V trimmed by 0 bases and J by 3 bases, 7 bases remained unmatched. CDR3 length: 16 residues. Original data processing: For nucleated cells, counts were estimated from reference gene primer amplification. Produced via immunoSEQ multiplex PCR; TCRdb's table is partial and in-frame only. For V, J and clone size, that table is used; D and trimming come from the DNA. Here the sample spans 300,000 to 400,000 clones, 70% to 90% being singletons. A Seattle source enrolled patients during active infection and followed them longitudinally. The J gene is TRBJ2-5, the V gene TRBV5-6; 8 bases are a match to TRBD2. Sequenced: peripheral blood. The clonotype was recovered from a woman in her thirties with COVID-19, enrolled during active disease. The CDR3 nucleotides read TGTGCCAGCAGCTTGGAGGTGACTAGCGTAGAAGAGACCCAGTACTTC. It is translated as CASSLEVTSVEETQYF.